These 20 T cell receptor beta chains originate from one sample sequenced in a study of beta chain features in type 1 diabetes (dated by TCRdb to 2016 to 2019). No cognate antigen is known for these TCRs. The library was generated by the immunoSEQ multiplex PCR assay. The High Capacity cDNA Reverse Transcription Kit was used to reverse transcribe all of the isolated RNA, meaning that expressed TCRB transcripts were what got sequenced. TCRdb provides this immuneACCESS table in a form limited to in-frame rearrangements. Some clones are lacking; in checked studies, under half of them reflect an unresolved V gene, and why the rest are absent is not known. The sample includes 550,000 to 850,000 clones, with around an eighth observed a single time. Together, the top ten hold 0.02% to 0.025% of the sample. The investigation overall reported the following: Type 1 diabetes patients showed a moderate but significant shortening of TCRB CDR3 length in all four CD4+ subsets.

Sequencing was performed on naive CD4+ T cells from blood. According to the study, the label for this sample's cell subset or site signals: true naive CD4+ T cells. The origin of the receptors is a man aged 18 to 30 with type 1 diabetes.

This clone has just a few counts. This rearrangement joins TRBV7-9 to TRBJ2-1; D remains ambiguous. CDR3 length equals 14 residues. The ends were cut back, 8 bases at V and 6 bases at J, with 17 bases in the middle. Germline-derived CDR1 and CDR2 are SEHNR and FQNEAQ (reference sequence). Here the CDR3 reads CASGKKSLINEQFF. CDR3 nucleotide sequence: TGTGCCAGCGGCAAGAAATCCCTAATCAATGAGCAGTTCTTC. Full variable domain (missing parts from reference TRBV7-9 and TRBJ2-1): DTGVSQNPRHKITKRGQNVTFRCDPISEHNRLYWYRQTLGQGPEFLTYFQNEAQLEKSRLLSDRFSAERPKGSFSTLEIQRTEQGDSAMYLCASGKKSLINEQFFGPGTRLTVL.

CDR3 nucleotide sequence: TGTGCCAGCTCACCACCAGGACAGTTCCGGGAGACCCAGTACTTC. As protein: CASSPPGQFRETQYF. The V and J genes are TRBV18 and TRBJ2-5; possibly TRBD1 for D (6 bases). From germline, CDR1 is KGHSH and CDR2 LQKENI. The CDR3 contains 15 residues. Trimming removed 0 bases from V and 5 bases from J, with 13 bases in between.

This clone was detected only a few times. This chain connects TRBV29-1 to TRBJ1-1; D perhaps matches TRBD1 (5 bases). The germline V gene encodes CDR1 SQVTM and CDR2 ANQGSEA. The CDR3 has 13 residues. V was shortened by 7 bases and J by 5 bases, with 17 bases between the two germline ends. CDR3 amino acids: CSGAGGGLTEAFF. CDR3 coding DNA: TGCAGCGGGGCCGGTGGGGGTTTAACTGAAGCTTTCTTT. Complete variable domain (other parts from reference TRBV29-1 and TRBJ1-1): SAVISQKPSRDICQRGTSLTIQCQVDSQVTMMFWYRQQPGQSLTLIATANQGSEATYESGFVIDKFPISRPNLTFSTLTVSNMSPEDSSIYLCSGAGGGLTEAFFGQGTRLTVV.

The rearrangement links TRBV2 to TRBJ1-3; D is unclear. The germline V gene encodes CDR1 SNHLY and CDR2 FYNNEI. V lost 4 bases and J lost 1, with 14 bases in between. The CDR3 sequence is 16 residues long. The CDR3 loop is CASSVSTLGSGNTIYF. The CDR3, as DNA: TGTGCCAGCAGTGTTTCGACCCTAGGGTCTGGAAACACCATATATTTT.

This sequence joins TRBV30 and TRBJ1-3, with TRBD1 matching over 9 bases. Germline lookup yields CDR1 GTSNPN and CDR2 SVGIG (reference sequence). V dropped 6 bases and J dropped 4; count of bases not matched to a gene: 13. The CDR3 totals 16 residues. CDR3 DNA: TGTGCCTGCCATTCTCTGGGACAGGGTGACGGAAACACCATATATTTT. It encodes CACHSLGQGDGNTIYF.

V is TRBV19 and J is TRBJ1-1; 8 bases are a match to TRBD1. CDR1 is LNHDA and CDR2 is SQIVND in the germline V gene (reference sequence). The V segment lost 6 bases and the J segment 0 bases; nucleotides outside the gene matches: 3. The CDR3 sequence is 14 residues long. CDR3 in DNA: TGTGCCAGTAGGCGACAGGGGATGAACACTGAAGCTTTCTTT. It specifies CASRRQGMNTEAFF.

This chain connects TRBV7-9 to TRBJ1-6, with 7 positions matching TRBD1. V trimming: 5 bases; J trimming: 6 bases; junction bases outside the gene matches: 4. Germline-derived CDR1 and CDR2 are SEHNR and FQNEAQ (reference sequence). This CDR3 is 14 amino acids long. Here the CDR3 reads CASSGQGGNSPLHF. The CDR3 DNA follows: TGTGCCAGCAGCGGGCAGGGGGGTAATTCACCCCTCCACTTT.

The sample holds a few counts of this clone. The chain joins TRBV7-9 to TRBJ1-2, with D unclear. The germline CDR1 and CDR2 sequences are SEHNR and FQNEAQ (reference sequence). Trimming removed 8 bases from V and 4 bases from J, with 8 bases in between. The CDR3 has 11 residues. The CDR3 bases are TGTGCCAGCGATGGAACCTATGGCTACACCTTC. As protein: CASDGTYGYTF.

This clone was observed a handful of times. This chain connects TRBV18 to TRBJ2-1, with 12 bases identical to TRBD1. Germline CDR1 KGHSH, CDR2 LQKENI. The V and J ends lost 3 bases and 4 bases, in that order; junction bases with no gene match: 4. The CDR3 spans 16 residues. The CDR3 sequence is CASSPGTGGAYNEQFF. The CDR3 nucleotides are TGTGCCAGCTCACCCGGGACAGGGGGCGCTTACAATGAGCAGTTCTTC.

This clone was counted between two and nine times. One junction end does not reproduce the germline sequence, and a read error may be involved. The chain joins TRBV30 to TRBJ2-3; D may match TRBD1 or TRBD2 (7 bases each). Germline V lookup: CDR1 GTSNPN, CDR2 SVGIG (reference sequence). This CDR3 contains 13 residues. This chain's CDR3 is CAGRGRGTDTQYF. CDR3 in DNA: TGTGCCGGGAGGGGGCGCGGCACAGATACGCAGTATTTT.

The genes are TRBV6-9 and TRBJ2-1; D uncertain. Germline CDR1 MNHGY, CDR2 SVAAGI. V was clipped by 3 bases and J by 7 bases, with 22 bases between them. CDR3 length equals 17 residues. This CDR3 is CASSYPRGPRLENEQFF. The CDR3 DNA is TGTGCCAGCAGTTACCCCCGAGGCCCCCGGCTGGAGAATGAGCAGTTCTTC.

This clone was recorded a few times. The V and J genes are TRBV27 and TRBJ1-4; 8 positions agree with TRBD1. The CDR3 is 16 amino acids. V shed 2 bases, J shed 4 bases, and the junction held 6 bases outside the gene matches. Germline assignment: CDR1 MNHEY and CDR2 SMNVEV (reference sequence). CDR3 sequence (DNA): TGTGCCAGCAGTTTAGCGACAGGGGCGAGTAATGAAAAACTGTTTTTT. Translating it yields CASSLATGASNEKLFF.

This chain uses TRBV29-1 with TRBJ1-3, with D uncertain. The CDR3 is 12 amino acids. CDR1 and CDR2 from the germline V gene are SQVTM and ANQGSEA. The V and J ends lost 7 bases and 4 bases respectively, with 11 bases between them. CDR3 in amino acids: CSAGLWGNTIYF. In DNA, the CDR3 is TGCAGCGCCGGTCTTTGGGGAAACACCATATATTTT.

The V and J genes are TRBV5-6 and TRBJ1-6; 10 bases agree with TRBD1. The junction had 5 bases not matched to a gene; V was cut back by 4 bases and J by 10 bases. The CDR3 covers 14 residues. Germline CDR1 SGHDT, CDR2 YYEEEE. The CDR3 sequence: CASSTGQGDSPLHF. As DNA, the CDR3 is TGTGCCAGCAGCACCGGACAGGGGGACTCACCCCTCCACTTT.

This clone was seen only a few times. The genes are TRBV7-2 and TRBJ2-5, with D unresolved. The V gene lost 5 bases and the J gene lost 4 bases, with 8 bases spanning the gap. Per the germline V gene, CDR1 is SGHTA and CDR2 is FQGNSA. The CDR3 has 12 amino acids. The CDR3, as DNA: TGTGCCAGCAGCCCCCCCAGAGAGACCCAGTACTTC. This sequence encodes CASSPPRETQYF.

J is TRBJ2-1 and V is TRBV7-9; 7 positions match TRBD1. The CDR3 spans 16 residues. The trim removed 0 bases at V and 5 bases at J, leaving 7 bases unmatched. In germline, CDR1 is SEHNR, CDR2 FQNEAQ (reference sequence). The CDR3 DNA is TGTGCCAGCAGCTTAGCTAGGGGGCCCCCCGACAATGAGCAGTTCTTC. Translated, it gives CASSLARGPPDNEQFF.

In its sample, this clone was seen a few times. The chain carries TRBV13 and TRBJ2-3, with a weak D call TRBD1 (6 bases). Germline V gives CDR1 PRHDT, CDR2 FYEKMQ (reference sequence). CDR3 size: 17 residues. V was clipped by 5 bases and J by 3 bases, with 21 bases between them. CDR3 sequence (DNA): TGTGCCAGCAGCCCTCCAACCCAGGGGAAAGGGACAGATACGCAGTATTTT. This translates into CASSPPTQGKGTDTQYF.

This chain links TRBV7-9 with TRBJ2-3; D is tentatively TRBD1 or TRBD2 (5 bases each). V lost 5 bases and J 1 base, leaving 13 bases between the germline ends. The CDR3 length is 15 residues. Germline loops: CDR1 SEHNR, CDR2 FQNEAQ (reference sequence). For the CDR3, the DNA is TGTGCCAGCAGCCCTACCGGGACCGGCACAGATACGCAGTATTTT. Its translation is CASSPTGTGTDTQYF. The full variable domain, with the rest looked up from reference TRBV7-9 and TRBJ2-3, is DTGVSQNPRHKITKRGQNVTFRCDPISEHNRLYWYRQTLGQGPEFLTYFQNEAQLEKSRLLSDRFSAERPKGSFSTLEIQRTEQGDSAMYLCASSPTGTGTDTQYFGPGTRLTVL.

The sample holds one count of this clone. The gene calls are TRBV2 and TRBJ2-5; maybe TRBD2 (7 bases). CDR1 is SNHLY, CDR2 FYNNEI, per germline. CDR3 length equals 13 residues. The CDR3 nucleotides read TGTGCTAAGGGGGGGCAGTACCAAGAGACCCAGTACTTC. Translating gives CAKGGQYQETQYF.

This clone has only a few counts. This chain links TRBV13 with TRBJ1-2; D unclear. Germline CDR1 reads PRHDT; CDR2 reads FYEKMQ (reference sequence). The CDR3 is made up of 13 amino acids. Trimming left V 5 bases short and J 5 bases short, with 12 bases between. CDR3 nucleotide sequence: TGTGCCAGCAGCCTATCAGGCCTGTATGGCTACACCTTC. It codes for CASSLSGLYGYTF.